This is a list of T cell receptor beta chains from one sample in a study of T cells in localized non-small cell lung cancer. The table came from immunoSEQ multiplex PCR; TCRdb's copy has only in-frame clones and leaves some out. The repertoire consists of about 33,000 clones, with just under 80% occurring once and the leading ten covering about 16%. Sequenced material: peripheral blood, taken before any cancer treatment. All receptors derive from a male donor at least 60 years old with stage III squamous cell lung carcinoma. CDR3s include the opening cysteine and the closing phenylalanine or tryptophan. Each record gives: V gene, D gene, clone size, J gene, CDR3 DNA, CDR3 protein. D genes are given only for firm matches. Expanded clones are given a class, and other clones once, few, many or no size at all.

V gene: TRBV7-6; D gene: TRBD1; clone size: NA; J gene: TRBJ2-1; CDR3 DNA: TGTGCCAGCAGCTTAGTAGTGGGACAGACCTACAATGAGCAGTTCTTC; CDR3 protein: CASSLVVGQTYNEQFF
V gene: TRBV6-9; D gene: NA; clone size: NA; J gene: TRBJ2-2; CDR3 DNA: TGTGCCAGCAGTACCCCCTCCGGGGAGCTGTTTTTT; CDR3 protein: CASSTPSGELFF
V gene: TRBV6-1; D gene: TRBD2; clone size: once; J gene: TRBJ2-1; CDR3 DNA: TGTGCCAGCAGGAACAGCGGGAGGGTTAGTGAGCAGTTCTTC; CDR3 protein: CASRNSGRVSEQFF
V gene: TRBV7-8; D gene: NA; clone size: NA; J gene: TRBJ2-7; CDR3 DNA: TGTGCCAGCTCCTCGGGGTCCGAGCAGTACTTC; CDR3 protein: CASSSGSEQYF
V gene: TRBV28; D gene: NA; clone size: few; J gene: TRBJ1-3; CDR3 DNA: TGTGCCAGCAGTTTATATAGGACGACAGCCGTCGGAAACACCATATATTTT; CDR3 protein: CASSLYRTTAVGNTIYF
V gene: TRBV9; D gene: NA; clone size: NA; J gene: TRBJ1-1; CDR3 DNA: TGTGCCAGCAGCGTAGCTAGCGCTGATGAAGCTTTCTTT; CDR3 protein: CASSVASADEAFF
V gene: TRBV27; D gene: NA; clone size: NA; J gene: TRBJ1-1; CDR3 DNA: TGTGCCAGCAGTTTTGTGGGCAGGAACACTGAAGCTTTCTTT; CDR3 protein: CASSFVGRNTEAFF
V gene: TRBV10-1; D gene: TRBD1; clone size: few; J gene: TRBJ1-5; CDR3 DNA: TGCGCCAGCAGTGAGTCGACAGGGGCATCGCCCCAGCATTTT; CDR3 protein: CASSESTGASPQHF
V gene: TRBV6-1; D gene: NA; clone size: NA; J gene: TRBJ2-1; CDR3 DNA: TGTGCCAGCGTTCGGGTGGGGAATGAGCAGTTCTTC; CDR3 protein: CASVRVGNEQFF
V gene: TRBV11-3; D gene: TRBD1; clone size: NA; J gene: TRBJ2-5; CDR3 DNA: TGTGCCAGCAGCTTAGCCCCCTTTAGGACAGGGGGCCCTCAAGAGACCCAGTACTTC; CDR3 protein: CASSLAPFRTGGPQETQYF
V gene: TRBV27; D gene: TRBD2; clone size: NA; J gene: TRBJ2-2; CDR3 DNA: TGTGCCACAGCGTCGCCGGGGGGAACCGGGGAGCTGTTTTTT; CDR3 protein: CATASPGGTGELFF
V gene: TRBV5-1; D gene: NA; clone size: NA; J gene: TRBJ1-1; CDR3 DNA: TGCGCCAGCAGCGCAACCACTTTGGTACCTGAAGCTTTCTTT; CDR3 protein: CASSATTLVPEAFF
V gene: TRBV19; D gene: TRBD1; clone size: NA; J gene: TRBJ1-4; CDR3 DNA: TGTGCCAGTGGCGACAGGGGGAATGAAAAACTGTTTTTT; CDR3 protein: CASGDRGNEKLFF
V gene: TRBV18; D gene: NA; clone size: NA; J gene: TRBJ1-4; CDR3 DNA: TGTGCCAGCTCCCGGCGGGGACTTGGAGAAAAACTGTTTTTT; CDR3 protein: CASSRRGLGEKLFF
V gene: TRBV10-3; D gene: NA; clone size: NA; J gene: TRBJ1-6; CDR3 DNA: TGTGCCATCAGAGCCGGGACCGGGGGCTCACCCCTCCACTTT; CDR3 protein: CAIRAGTGGSPLHF
V gene: TRBV19; D gene: NA; clone size: NA; J gene: TRBJ2-1; CDR3 DNA: TGTGCCAGTAGTCGTTACTACAATGAGCAGTTCTTC; CDR3 protein: CASSRYYNEQFF
V gene: TRBV5-4; D gene: NA; clone size: NA; J gene: TRBJ1-2; CDR3 DNA: TGTGCCAGCAGCTTGCCAGGGCGAGACTATGGCTACACCTTC; CDR3 protein: CASSLPGRDYGYTF
V gene: TRBV10-3; D gene: TRBD1; clone size: NA; J gene: TRBJ1-2; CDR3 DNA: TGTGCCATCAGGAGACAGGGGGACCCCAACTATGGCTACACCTTC; CDR3 protein: CAIRRQGDPNYGYTF
V gene: TRBV28; D gene: TRBD1; clone size: NA; J gene: TRBJ2-5; CDR3 DNA: TGTGCCAGCAGCCCAGGACAGGGACGACGGGCGACCCAGTACTTC; CDR3 protein: CASSPGQGRRATQYF
V gene: TRBV7-6; D gene: NA; clone size: NA; J gene: TRBJ2-7; CDR3 DNA: TGTGCCAGCAGCTCCCGGGGGTACGAGCAGTACTTC; CDR3 protein: CASSSRGYEQYF
V gene: TRBV2; D gene: NA; clone size: few; J gene: TRBJ2-1; CDR3 DNA: TGTGCCAGCATAGGGGGGAACTACAATGAGCAGTTCTTC; CDR3 protein: CASIGGNYNEQFF
V gene: TRBV28; D gene: NA; clone size: NA; J gene: TRBJ1-4; CDR3 DNA: TGTGCCGTCCACAGGGATTCTAATGAAAAACTGTTTTTT; CDR3 protein: CAVHRDSNEKLFF
V gene: TRBV6-5; D gene: NA; clone size: NA; J gene: TRBJ2-5; CDR3 DNA: TGTGCCAGCAGTTACGGGGGCGCAGAGACCCAGTACTTC; CDR3 protein: CASSYGGAETQYF
V gene: TRBV15; D gene: NA; clone size: few; J gene: TRBJ2-6; CDR3 DNA: TGTGCCACCAGCTCCCCAGGGGCTGGGGCCAACGTCCTGACTTTC; CDR3 protein: CATSSPGAGANVLTF
V gene: TRBV18; D gene: NA; clone size: once; J gene: TRBJ1-4; CDR3 DNA: TGTGCCAGCTCACCGCGGCAGGGAGATGAAAAACTGTTTTTT; CDR3 protein: CASSPRQGDEKLFF
V gene: TRBV2; D gene: NA; clone size: once; J gene: TRBJ2-1; CDR3 DNA: TGTGCCAGCAGTGAAGCGAGGGGGACACTCTACAATGAGCAGTTCTTC; CDR3 protein: CASSEARGTLYNEQFF
V gene: TRBV27; D gene: NA; clone size: NA; J gene: TRBJ1-2; CDR3 DNA: TGTGCCAGCAGTTTCAACACAGGGAACTATGGCTACACCTTC; CDR3 protein: CASSFNTGNYGYTF
V gene: TRBV28; D gene: NA; clone size: NA; J gene: TRBJ1-2; CDR3 DNA: TGTGCCAGCATTACCGGGACGGACTATGGCTACACCTTC; CDR3 protein: CASITGTDYGYTF